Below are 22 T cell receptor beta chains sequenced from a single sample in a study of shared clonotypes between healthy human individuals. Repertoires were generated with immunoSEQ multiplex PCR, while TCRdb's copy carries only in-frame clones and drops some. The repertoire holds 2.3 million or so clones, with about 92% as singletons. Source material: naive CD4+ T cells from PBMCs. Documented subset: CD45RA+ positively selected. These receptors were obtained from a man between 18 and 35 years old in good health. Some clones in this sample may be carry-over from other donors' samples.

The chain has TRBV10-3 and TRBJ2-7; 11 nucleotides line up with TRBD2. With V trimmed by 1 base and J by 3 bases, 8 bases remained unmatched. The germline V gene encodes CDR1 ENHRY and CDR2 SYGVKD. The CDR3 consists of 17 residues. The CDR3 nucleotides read TGTGCCATCAGTGAGTGGGGCACTAGCGGGAGTGACTACGAGCAGTACTTC. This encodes CAISEWGTSGSDYEQYF.

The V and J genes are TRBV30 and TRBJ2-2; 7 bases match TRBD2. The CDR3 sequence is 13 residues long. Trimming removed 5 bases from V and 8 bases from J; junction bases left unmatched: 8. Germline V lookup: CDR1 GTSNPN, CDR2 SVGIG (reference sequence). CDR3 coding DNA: TGTGCCTGGGACGCGGGAGTTACTGGGGAGCTGTTTTTT. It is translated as CAWDAGVTGELFF.

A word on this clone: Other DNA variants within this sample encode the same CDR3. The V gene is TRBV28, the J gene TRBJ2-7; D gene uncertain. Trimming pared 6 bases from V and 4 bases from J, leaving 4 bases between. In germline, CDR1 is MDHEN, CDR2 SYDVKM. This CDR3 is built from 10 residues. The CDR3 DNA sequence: TGTGCCAGCAGCAATTACGAGCAGTACTTC. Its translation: CASSNYEQYF.

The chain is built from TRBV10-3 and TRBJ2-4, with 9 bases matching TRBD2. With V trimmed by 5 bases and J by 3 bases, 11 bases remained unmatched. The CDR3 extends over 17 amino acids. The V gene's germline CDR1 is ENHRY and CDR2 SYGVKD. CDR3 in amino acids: CAISKYSGSDDKNIQYF. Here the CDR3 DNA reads TGTGCCATCAGTAAATATAGCGGGAGCGATGACAAAAACATTCAGTACTTC.

CDR3 nucleotide sequence: TGTGCCAGCAGTCAGGACAGGGGATACAATGAGCAGTTCTTC. It translates to CASSQDRGYNEQFF. This rearrangement joins TRBV5-6 to TRBJ2-1; 9 nucleotides match TRBD1. This CDR3 region has 14 residues. Germline trimming cut 5 bases from V and 4 bases from J; bases unmatched to any gene: 4. The germline V gene encodes CDR1 SGHDT and CDR2 YYEEEE.

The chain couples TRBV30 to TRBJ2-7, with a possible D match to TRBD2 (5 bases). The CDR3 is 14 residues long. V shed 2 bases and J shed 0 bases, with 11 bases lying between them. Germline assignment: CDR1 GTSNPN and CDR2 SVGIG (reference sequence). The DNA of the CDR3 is TGTGCCTGGAGTTTACGGACTGACTCCTACGAGCAGTACTTC. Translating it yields CAWSLRTDSYEQYF.

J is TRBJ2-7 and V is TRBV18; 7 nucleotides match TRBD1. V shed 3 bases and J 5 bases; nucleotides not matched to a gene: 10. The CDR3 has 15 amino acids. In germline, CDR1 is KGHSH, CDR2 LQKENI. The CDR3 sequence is CASSPEGGIAHEQYF. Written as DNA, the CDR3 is TGTGCCAGCTCACCGGAAGGGGGCATCGCCCACGAGCAGTACTTC. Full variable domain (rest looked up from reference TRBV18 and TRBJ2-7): NAGVMQNPRHLVRRRGQEARLRCSPMKGHSHVYWYRQLPEEGLKFMVYLQKENIIDESGMPKERFSAEFPKEGPSILRIQQVVRGDSAAYFCASSPEGGIAHEQYFGPGTRLTVT.

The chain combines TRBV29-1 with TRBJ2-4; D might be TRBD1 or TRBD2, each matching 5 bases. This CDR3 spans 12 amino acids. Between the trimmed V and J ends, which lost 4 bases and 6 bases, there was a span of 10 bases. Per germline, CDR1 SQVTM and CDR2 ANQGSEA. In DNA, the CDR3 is TGCAGCGTTGTTCCTGGGGGAAACATTCAGTACTTC. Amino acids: CSVVPGGNIQYF.

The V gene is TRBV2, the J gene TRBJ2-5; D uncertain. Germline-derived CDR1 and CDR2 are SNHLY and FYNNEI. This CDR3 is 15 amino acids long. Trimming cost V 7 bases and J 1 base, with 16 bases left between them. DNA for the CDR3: TGTGCCAGCAATACGTATCCCTATGGCCAAGAGACCCAGTACTTC. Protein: CASNTYPYGQETQYF.

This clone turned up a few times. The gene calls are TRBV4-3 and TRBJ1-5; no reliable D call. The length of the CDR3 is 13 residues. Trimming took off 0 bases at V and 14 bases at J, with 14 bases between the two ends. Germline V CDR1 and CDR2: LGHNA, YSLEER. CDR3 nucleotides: TGCGCCAGCAGCCAAGATATCTTCCAGACCGAGCATTTT. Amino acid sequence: CASSQDIFQTEHF.

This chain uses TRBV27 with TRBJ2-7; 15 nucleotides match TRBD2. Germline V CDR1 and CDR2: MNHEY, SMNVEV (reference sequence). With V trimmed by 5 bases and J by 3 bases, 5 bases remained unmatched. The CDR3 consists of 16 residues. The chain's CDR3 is CASSGLAGGSGYEQYF. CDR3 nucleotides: TGTGCCAGCAGTGGACTAGCGGGAGGGTCGGGCTACGAGCAGTACTTC.

The chain's CDR3 is CASSHVALAGGGGNEQFF. CDR3 in DNA: TGTGCCAGCAGCCATGTCGCTTTAGCGGGGGGCGGGGGCAATGAGCAGTTCTTC. This chain joins TRBV4-2 and TRBJ2-1; TRBD2 agrees at 10 bases. V lost 3 bases and J lost 6; bases outside the gene matches: 14. The germline CDR1 and CDR2 sequences are LGHNA and YNFKEQ. The CDR3 totals 18 residues.

The CDR3 here is CASSLIGDREKDEQFF. CDR3 DNA sequence: TGTGCCAGCAGCTTAATAGGAGACAGGGAGAAAGATGAGCAGTTCTTC. The V gene is TRBV5-6, the J gene TRBJ2-1; TRBD1 aligns across 7 bases. The V and J ends lost 2 bases and 8 bases, in that order; junction bases with no gene match: 13. This CDR3 region has 16 residues. The germline CDR1 and CDR2 sequences are SGHDT and YYEEEE.

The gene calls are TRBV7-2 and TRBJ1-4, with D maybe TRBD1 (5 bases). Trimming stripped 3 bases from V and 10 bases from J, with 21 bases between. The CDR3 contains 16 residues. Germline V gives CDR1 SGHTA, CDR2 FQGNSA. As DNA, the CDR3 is TGTGCCAGCAGCTTCTCCGGGACGAGGGGTGAAGCAAAACTGTTTTTT. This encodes CASSFSGTRGEAKLFF.

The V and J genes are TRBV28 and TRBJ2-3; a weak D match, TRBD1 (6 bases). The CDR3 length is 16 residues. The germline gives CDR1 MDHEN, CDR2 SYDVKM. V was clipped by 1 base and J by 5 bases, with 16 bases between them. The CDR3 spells CASSLSGQGMRDTQYF. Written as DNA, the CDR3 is TGTGCCAGCAGTTTATCGGGGCAGGGGATGAGAGATACGCAGTATTTT.

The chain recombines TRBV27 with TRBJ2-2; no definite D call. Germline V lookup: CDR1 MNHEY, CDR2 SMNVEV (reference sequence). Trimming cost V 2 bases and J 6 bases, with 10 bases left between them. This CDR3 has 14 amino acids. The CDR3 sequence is CASSLVPAPGELFF. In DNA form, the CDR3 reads TGTGCCAGCAGTTTAGTCCCGGCCCCCGGGGAGCTGTTTTTT.

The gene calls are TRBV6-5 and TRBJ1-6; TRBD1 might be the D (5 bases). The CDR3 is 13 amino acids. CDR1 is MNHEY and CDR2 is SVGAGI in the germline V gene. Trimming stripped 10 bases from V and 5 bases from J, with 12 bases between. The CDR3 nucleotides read TGTGCCACATCGACAGTCCATAATTCACCCCTCCACTTT. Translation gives CATSTVHNSPLHF.

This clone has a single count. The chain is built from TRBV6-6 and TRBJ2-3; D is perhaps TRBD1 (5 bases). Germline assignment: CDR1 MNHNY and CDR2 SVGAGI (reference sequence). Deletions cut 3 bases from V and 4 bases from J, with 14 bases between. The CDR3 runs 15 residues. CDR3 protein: CASSYHAGPADTQYF. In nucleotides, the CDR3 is TGTGCCAGCAGTTATCACGCAGGGCCGGCAGATACGCAGTATTTT.

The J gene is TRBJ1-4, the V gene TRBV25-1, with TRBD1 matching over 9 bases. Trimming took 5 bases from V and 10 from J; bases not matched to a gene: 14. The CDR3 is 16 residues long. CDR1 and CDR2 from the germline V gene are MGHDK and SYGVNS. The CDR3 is CASSTQVQGALGKLFF. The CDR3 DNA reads TGTGCCAGCAGTACCCAAGTACAGGGGGCGCTTGGAAAACTGTTTTTT.

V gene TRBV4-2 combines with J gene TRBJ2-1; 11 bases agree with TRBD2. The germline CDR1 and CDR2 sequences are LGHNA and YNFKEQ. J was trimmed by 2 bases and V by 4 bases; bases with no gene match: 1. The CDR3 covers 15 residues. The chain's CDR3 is CASSPGLAAYNEQFF. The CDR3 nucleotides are TGTGCCAGCAGCCCGGGACTAGCGGCCTACAATGAGCAGTTCTTC.

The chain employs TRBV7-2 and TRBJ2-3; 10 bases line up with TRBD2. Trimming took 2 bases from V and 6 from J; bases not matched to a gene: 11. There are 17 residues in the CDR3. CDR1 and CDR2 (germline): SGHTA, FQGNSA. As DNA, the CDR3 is TGTGCCAGCAGCTTATCTAGCGGGAGCTGGAGCCGCGATACGCAGTATTTT. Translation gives CASSLSSGSWSRDTQYF. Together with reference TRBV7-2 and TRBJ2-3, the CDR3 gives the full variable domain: GAGVSQSPSNKVTEKGKDVELRCDPISGHTALYWYRQSLGQGLEFLIYFQGNSAPDKSGLPSDRFSAERTGGSVSTLTIQRTQQEDSAVYLCASSLSSGSWSRDTQYFGPGTRLTVL.

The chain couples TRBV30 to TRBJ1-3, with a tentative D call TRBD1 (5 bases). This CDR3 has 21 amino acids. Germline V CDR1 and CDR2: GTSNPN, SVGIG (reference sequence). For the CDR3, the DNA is TGTGCGGGCTCGGGTGTTCTCCTTTTGGGACCGAGGCTCCTCTCTGGAAACACCATATATTTT. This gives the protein CAGSGVLLLGPRLLSGNTIYF.